One and the same sample provided the 12 T cell receptor beta chains below, sequenced in a study of blood T cells in healthy people across ages. Alongside a J-beta primer mix, a sample-barcoded 5' primer served in a second PCR lasting roughly 7 to 12 cycles. Via MiXCR, TCRdb re-called the 5' RACE reads, giving one row per CDR3 protein. The data contain approximately 810,000 distinct CDR3 sequences, roughly 34% of them singletons. Sequenced material: blood. These receptors originate from a man younger than 35 in good health.

This chain links TRBV14 with TRBJ2-4; D is ambiguous. Trimming took off 11 bases at V and 2 bases at J, with 16 bases between the two ends. CDR3 length: 14 residues. Germline V lookup: CDR1 SGHDN, CDR2 FVKESK. The CDR3 loop is CAGSQGWTKNIQYF. CDR3 nucleotides: TGTGCCGGTAGCCAAGGGTGGACCAAAAACATTCAGTACTTC. Full variable domain (remainder filled in from reference TRBV14 and TRBJ2-4): EAGVTQFPSHSVIEKGQTVTLRCDPISGHDNLYWYRRVMGKEIKFLLHFVKESKQDESGMPNNRFLAERTGGTYSTLKVQPAELEDSGVYFCAGSQGWTKNIQYFGAGTRLSVL.

This clonotype was seen many times. The chain joins TRBV7-2 to TRBJ2-5; tentative D call: TRBD1 (6 bases). Germline loops: CDR1 SGHTA, CDR2 FQGNSA. This CDR3 has 15 amino acids. V shed 1 base and J shed 1 base, with 10 bases lying between them. The DNA of the CDR3 is TGTGCCAGCAGCTTAGACGGACAGTTCCAAGAGACCCAGTACTTC. Its protein product is CASSLDGQFQETQYF. Combining the CDR3 with reference TRBV7-2 and TRBJ2-5 gives the whole variable domain GAGVSQSPSNKVTEKGKDVELRCDPISGHTALYWYRQSLGQGLEFLIYFQGNSAPDKSGLPSDRFSAERTGGSVSTLTIQRTQQEDSAVYLCASSLDGQFQETQYFGPGTRLLVL.

This clonotype was observed a handful of times. The chain has TRBV12-3 or TRBV12-4 and TRBJ2-1; 9 bases line up with TRBD1. Near its end, the DNA agrees better with TRBJ2-7, so the J call may be wrong. The CDR3 has 20 residues. The DNA of the CDR3 is TGTGCCAGCAGTTTAACCCCCGGGACAGGGTGGGTTCGTTCCTACAATGAGCAGTACTTC. This codes for CASSLTPGTGWVRSYNEQYF.

The sample holds one count of this clonotype. This chain connects TRBV12-3 or TRBV12-4 to TRBJ1-6; D might be TRBD1 (5 bases). Trimming took 3 bases from V and 5 from J, leaving 8 bases between them. The CDR3 sequence is 14 residues long. The CDR3 bases are TGTGCCAGCAGTTTCCTGGGGGATAATTCACCCCTCCACTTT. Its protein product is CASSFLGDNSPLHF.

Points on this clonotype: This may arise from a read error, as a much more abundant clone is one base away. The J gene is TRBJ1-2, the V gene TRBV29-1; D is unclear. V lost 7 bases to trimming and J lost 7 bases, with 16 bases between them. The CDR3 runs to 12 residues. Germline V gives CDR1 SQVTM, CDR2 ANQGSEA. DNA for the CDR3: TGCAGCGGTGTCGGAGGCGAGGGTGGCTACACCTTC. Protein product: CSGVGGEGGYTF.

This clonotype has a handful of counts. CDR3 residues: CAGYTGTTYQETQYF. As DNA, the CDR3 is TGTGCCGGCTACACCGGGACTACTTATCAAGAGACCCAGTACTTC. V usage is TRBV2 and J usage is TRBJ2-5; TRBD2 aligns across 7 bases. CDR3 length: 15 amino acids. V trimming: 11 bases; J trimming: 2 bases; junction bases outside the gene matches: 14. CDR1 and CDR2 (germline): SNHLY, FYNNEI.

This clonotype has a count of ten or more. A much larger clone lies a single base off, so this may be a read error. The V gene is TRBV7-9, the J gene TRBJ2-5; no reliable D call. This CDR3 has 12 residues. The ends were cut back, 6 bases at V and 11 bases at J, with 16 bases in the middle. Germline V lookup: CDR1 SEHNR, CDR2 FQNEAQ (reference sequence). CDR3 residues: CASSQDPGEQYF. The CDR3 coding sequence is TGTGCCAGCAGTCAGGACCCGGGTGAGCAGTACTTC.

This clonotype was counted at least ten times. DNA of the CDR3: TGTGCCAGCAGCGTAGGACAACCGGGACACCACTACACCTTC. The encoded protein is CASSVGQPGHHYTF. The chain links TRBV9 to TRBJ1-2; TRBD1 is a possible D gene (6 bases). V gave up 0 bases and J gave up 10 bases, with 16 bases separating them. The CDR3 contains 14 residues. The V gene's germline CDR1 is SGDLS and CDR2 YYNGEE. The variable domain in full, completed from reference TRBV9 and TRBJ1-2, reads DSGVTQTPKHLITATGQRVTLRCSPRSGDLSVYWYQQSLDQGLQFLIQYYNGEERAKGNILERFSAQQFPDLHSELNLSSLELGDSALYFCASSVGQPGHHYTFGSGTRLTVV.

Details on this clonotype: A read error is possible here, since a much larger clone lies one base away. The rearrangement links TRBV7-9 to TRBJ2-3, with D unclear. V was shortened by 5 bases and J by 8 bases, with 17 bases between the two germline ends. This CDR3 spans 14 amino acids. From germline, CDR1 is SEHNR and CDR2 FQNEAQ (reference sequence). The DNA for the CDR3 is TGTGCCAGCAGCCCCCTCGGAAGGGCAGGTACGCAGTATTTT. This gives the protein CASSPLGRAGTQYF.

This clonotype was found many times. The genes are TRBV4-3 and TRBJ1-1; a weak D match, TRBD1 (6 bases). CDR1 and CDR2 (germline): LGHNA, YSLEER. Trimming pared 0 bases from V and 2 bases from J, leaving 13 bases between. The CDR3 covers 16 residues. The CDR3 DNA sequence: TGCGCCAGCAGCCAAGATTACCGGGGGCCTAACACTGAAGCTTTCTTT. Translated: CASSQDYRGPNTEAFF.

In its sample, this clonotype was seen many times. The genes are TRBV12-3 or TRBV12-4 and TRBJ2-3; D might be TRBD2 (5 bases). This CDR3 is built from 13 residues. Trimming cost V 3 bases and J 2 bases, with 6 bases left between them. The CDR3 DNA is TGTGCCAGCAGTTTGGGAGACACAGATACGCAGTATTTT. This translates into CASSLGDTDTQYF.

This clonotype was counted many times. V and J are TRBV9 and TRBJ1-2, with a tentative D call TRBD1 (5 bases). V lost 3 bases and J lost 4, with 13 bases in between. The CDR3 consists of 14 residues. Germline V gives CDR1 SGDLS, CDR2 YYNGEE. The CDR3 DNA reads TGTGCCAGCAGCGCTGGGACGGTCTCCTATGGCTACACCTTC. It translates to CASSAGTVSYGYTF.